The next 5 T cell receptor beta chains were all read from a single sample in a study of blood T cell repertoires in COVID-19 (dated by TCRdb to about 2020). The protocol used for the library was the immunoSEQ multiplex PCR assay. What TCRdb holds here is the immuneACCESS table cut down to in-frame rearrangements. Part of the clones is not present; checked against another copy, under half of the missing clones reflect an unresolved V gene, and the others are unexplained. This sample comprises around 150,000 clones, around 85% of them detected only once. Together, the top ten hold roughly 8% of the sample. Specimen: peripheral blood. All receptors come from a man aged 55 to 69 with acute or convalescent COVID-19.

V is TRBV3-1 (or the pseudogene TRBV3-2) and J is TRBJ2-3; D might be TRBD2 (6 bases). CDR3 length: 13 amino acids. V was pared by 4 bases and J by 9 bases, with 14 bases between. Germline V gene lookup returns CDR1 LGHDT and CDR2 YNNKEL (reference sequence). In DNA form, the CDR3 reads TGTGCCAGCAGCCCTAGTGGGGGGTACACGCAGTATTTT. Translating gives CASSPSGGYTQYF.

The V gene is TRBV2, the J gene TRBJ2-7; D might be TRBD1 (5 bases). V was trimmed by 3 bases and J by 0 bases, leaving 9 bases between them. CDR3 length equals 14 residues. The germline V gene has CDR1 SNHLY and CDR2 FYNNEI. The CDR3 region is CASSDQGGSYEQYF. The CDR3, as DNA: TGTGCCAGCAGTGACCAGGGCGGCTCCTACGAGCAGTACTTC.

V is TRBV2 and J is TRBJ1-2; 7 nucleotides line up with TRBD1. Germline CDR1 reads SNHLY; CDR2 reads FYNNEI. CDR3 size: 12 residues. The V gene end was trimmed by 6 bases and the J gene end by 5 bases; junction bases not matched to a gene: 3. The CDR3: CASRNRGYGYTF. The DNA for the CDR3 is TGTGCCAGCAGGAACAGGGGTTATGGCTACACCTTC.

CDR3 sequence: CASSLARTDYTQYF. CDR3 in DNA: TGTGCCAGCAGCTTAGCTAGGACAGACTATACGCAGTATTTT. The V and J genes are TRBV7-2 and TRBJ2-3; D is possibly TRBD1 (6 bases). The CDR3 is 14 residues long. V gave up 0 bases and J gave up 7 bases, with 11 bases separating them. The germline gives CDR1 SGHTA, CDR2 FQGNSA.

V usage is TRBV21-1 and J usage is TRBJ2-2; TRBD2, as called in the table, went unchecked against the DNA. TRBV21-1 is a pseudogene. The CDR3 sequence is 15 residues long. Here the CDR3 reads CASSAPGTSTGELFF. The CDR3 DNA sequence: TGTGCCAGCAGCGCACCCGGGACTAGTACCGGGGAGCTGTTTTTT.